Below, one TCR beta chain is given with its context. What it binds is not known. The data were obtained in a study of Graves' ophthalmopathy and Graves' hyperthyroidism. The CDR3 sequence is 17 residues long. The germline gives CDR1 SGHVS, CDR2 FQNEAQ. V dropped 3 bases and J dropped 0 bases, with 14 bases sitting between them. Study-wide points: Using 13 signatures, a model distinguished ophthalmopathy from stable hyperthyroidism, reaching around 87% sensitivity and 70% to 83% specificity.

CDR3 regions of TCR beta were amplified from RNA transcripts. An initial RT-PCR round employing HTBI primers preceded a second-round multiplex PCR. Each CDR3 protein gets one entry after TCRdb re-called the multiplex PCR reads with MiXCR. This repertoire shows 500,000 to 700,000 distinct CDR3 sequences, less than 40% found once; its top ten account for 3.5% to 5%. The sequence derives from an adult man with Graves' hyperthyroidism. The chain couples TRBV7-8 to TRBJ1-4; D possibly corresponds to TRBD1 (5 bases). The specimen was peripheral blood or thyroid tissue (not recorded which). CDR3 amino acids: CASSLGQVGATNEKLFF. CDR3 in DNA: TGTGCCAGCAGCTTGGGGCAGGTCGGAGCAACTAATGAAAAACTGTTTTTT.